This passage covers 21 T cell receptor beta chains from one sample sequenced in a study of cytomegalovirus exposure and HLA in healthy donors. In the PCR, 60 Vbeta and 13 Jbeta primers were used. TCRdb's copy holds only in-frame clones and misses some; the assay was immunoSEQ multiplex PCR. The sample records approximately 100,000 clones, 77% being singletons. The sequenced sample consisted of PBMCs. The receptor set was obtained from a middle-aged woman in good health and CMV-seronegative.

The table lists this clone with a count of one. The chain uses TRBV19 and TRBJ2-1; D is perhaps TRBD1 (6 bases). Germline CDR1 and CDR2: LNHDA and SQIVND (reference sequence). The CDR3 is 12 residues long. V gave up 1 base and J gave up 9 bases, with 7 bases separating them. CDR3 in amino acids: CASSIGTAEQFF. CDR3 coding DNA: TGTGCCAGTAGTATAGGGACAGCTGAGCAGTTCTTC.

The chain uses TRBV6-5 and TRBJ1-1; TRBD1 matches 7 bases. Germline values: CDR1 MNHEY, CDR2 SVGAGI. After removal of 8 bases from V and 4 bases from J, the junction contained 10 bases not matched to a gene. The length of the CDR3 is 14 residues. The CDR3, as DNA: TGTGCCAGCGCAAAGGGACAGTTGGGCACTGAAGCTTTCTTT. Its protein is CASAKGQLGTEAFF.

The chain combines TRBV6-1 with TRBJ1-5; D gene ambiguous. With 3 bases removed from V and 5 bases from J, the gap between germline ends came to 14 bases. The germline gives CDR1 MNHNS, CDR2 SASEGT. This CDR3 spans 15 amino acids. The CDR3 here is CASSDRSLGDQPQHF. CDR3 nucleotides: TGTGCCAGCAGTGATAGGAGTTTAGGAGATCAGCCCCAGCATTTT.

V and J are TRBV7-2 and TRBJ1-2; D is undetermined. Germline-derived CDR1 and CDR2 are SGHTA and FQGNSA. V was shortened by 5 bases and J by 5 bases, with 12 bases between the two germline ends. The CDR3 runs to 13 residues. CDR3 amino acids: CASSSFTDYGYTF. CDR3 DNA: TGTGCCAGCAGCAGCTTTACAGATTATGGCTACACCTTC.

The rearrangement joins TRBV5-1 to TRBJ2-1, with 7 bases that match TRBD1. The ends lost 0 bases at V and 3 bases at J; junction bases unmatched: 6. CDR3 length: 16 residues. CDR1 is SGHRS, CDR2 YFSETQ, per germline. The CDR3 loop is CASSLGQGGGYNEQFF. The CDR3, as DNA: TGCGCCAGCAGCTTGGGTCAAGGGGGCGGCTACAATGAGCAGTTCTTC. The variable domain in full, with the rest retrieved from reference TRBV5-1 and TRBJ2-1, is KAGVTQTPRYLIKTRGQQVTLSCSPISGHRSVSWYQQTPGQGLQFLFEYFSETQRNKGNFPGRFSGRQFSNSRSEMNVSTLELGDSALYLCASSLGQGGGYNEQFFGPGTRLTVL.

The rearrangement links TRBV27 to TRBJ1-2; D remains ambiguous. CDR3 size: 14 residues. Germline CDR1 reads MNHEY; CDR2 reads SMNVEV (reference sequence). V gave up 7 bases and J gave up 6 bases, with 18 bases separating them. CDR3 DNA: TGTGCCAGCACCAAGTCGGGAGGGTTGAATGGCTACACCTTC. This encodes CASTKSGGLNGYTF.

V is TRBV2 and J is TRBJ2-1; TRBD2 matches 8 bases. This CDR3 has 14 residues. Trimming at V came to 4 bases and at J to 3 bases, leaving 2 bases not matched to a gene. Germline CDR1 SNHLY, CDR2 FYNNEI. This chain's CDR3 is CASSVTSGYNEQFF. CDR3 DNA: TGTGCCAGCAGTGTTACTAGCGGCTACAATGAGCAGTTCTTC.

Concerning this clone: The same CDR3 can be traced to other DNA sequences in this sample. The genes are TRBV7-9 and TRBJ1-4; 9 nucleotides align to TRBD1. J was trimmed by 11 bases and V by 5 bases; bases with no gene match: 6. This CDR3 is built from 13 residues. Germline V gives CDR1 SEHNR, CDR2 FQNEAQ (reference sequence). The CDR3 is CASSLPDRGKLFF. The CDR3 region has the DNA TGTGCCAGCAGCCTGCCCGACAGGGGGAAACTGTTTTTT. The complete variable domain, with remaining parts taken from reference TRBV7-9 and TRBJ1-4, reads DTGVSQNPRHKITKRGQNVTFRCDPISEHNRLYWYRQTLGQGPEFLTYFQNEAQLEKSRLLSDRFSAERPKGSFSTLEIQRTEQGDSAMYLCASSLPDRGKLFFGSGTQLSVL.

The chain uses TRBV7-6 and TRBJ2-5, with 11 bases lining up with TRBD2. Germline lookup yields CDR1 SGHVS and CDR2 FNYEAQ. The V and J ends lost 4 bases and 0 bases, in that order; junction bases with no gene match: 4. There are 16 residues in the CDR3. The CDR3 sequence: CASSYGTSGHQETQYF. CDR3 DNA: TGTGCCAGCAGCTATGGGACTAGCGGTCACCAAGAGACCCAGTACTTC.

The rearrangement joins TRBV5-1 to TRBJ2-5, with no clear D. V lost 1 base and J 5 bases, leaving 12 bases between the germline ends. The germline V gene has CDR1 SGHRS and CDR2 YFSETQ. The CDR3 extends over 14 amino acids. The CDR3 DNA follows: TGCGCCAGCAGCTTGAACGATCCCCGGGAGACCCAGTACTTC. Protein: CASSLNDPRETQYF.

This clone occurred once. The gene calls are TRBV30 and TRBJ2-5; D remains ambiguous. Deletions cut 0 bases from V and 0 bases from J, with 5 bases between. CDR3 length: 13 residues. Germline V gene lookup returns CDR1 GTSNPN and CDR2 SVGIG (reference sequence). The CDR3 region is CAWSVSYQETQYF. The CDR3 nucleotides are TGTGCCTGGAGTGTAAGCTACCAAGAGACCCAGTACTTC.

A few counts support this clone. The chain links TRBV5-4 to TRBJ1-3, with 9 bases identical to TRBD1. Germline V lookup: CDR1 SGHNT, CDR2 YYREEE (reference sequence). The CDR3 contains 14 residues. With V trimmed by 2 bases and J by 7 bases, 4 bases remained unmatched. The CDR3 loop is CASSFNRGQNTIYF. The CDR3 nucleotides read TGTGCCAGCAGCTTTAACAGGGGGCAGAACACCATATATTTT. The full variable domain, in which reference TRBV5-4 and TRBJ1-3 provide the parts outside the CDR3, is ETGVTQSPTHLIKTRGQQVTLRCSSQSGHNTVSWYQQALGQGPQFIFQYYREEENGRGNFPPRFSGLQFPNYSSELNVNALELDDSALYLCASSFNRGQNTIYFGEGSWLTVV.

CDR3 sequence (DNA): TGTGCCAGCAGCTTGAGTAGCGGGGGGGAGACCCAGTACTTC. It encodes CASSLSSGGETQYF. This chain uses TRBV7-9 with TRBJ2-5; 10 bases are a match to TRBD2. Per germline, CDR1 SEHNR and CDR2 FQNEAQ (reference sequence). V shed 3 bases and J 5 bases; nucleotides not matched to a gene: 3. The CDR3 is 14 amino acids.

The genes are TRBV6-5 and TRBJ2-1; 12 bases are shared with TRBD2. V dropped 8 bases and J dropped 4; count of bases not matched to a gene: 6. In germline, CDR1 is MNHEY, CDR2 SVGAGI. The CDR3 spans 15 residues. CDR3 sequence: CASRKLAGGYNEQFF. The CDR3 coding sequence is TGTGCCAGCCGGAAACTAGCGGGGGGATACAATGAGCAGTTCTTC.

The chain has TRBV7-9 and TRBJ1-2; TRBD1 matches at 7 bases. In germline, CDR1 is SEHNR, CDR2 FQNEAQ (reference sequence). Losses at the gene ends were 4 bases for V and 1 base for J; bases not matched to a gene: 6. CDR3 length: 15 residues. In DNA form, the CDR3 reads TGTGCCAGCAGCTACGACAGGGTCGGTAACTATGGCTACACCTTC. Its protein is CASSYDRVGNYGYTF.

The chain is built from TRBV6-7 and TRBJ2-7, with a possible D match to TRBD1 (6 bases). TRBV6-7 is designated an ORF whose function remains uncertain. This CDR3 has 16 amino acids. V was trimmed by 2 bases and J by 1 base, leaving 15 bases between them. CDR3 sequence: CASSYPNRDRSYEQYF. The CDR3 DNA reads TGTGCCAGCAGTTACCCCAACCGAGACAGGTCCTACGAGCAGTACTTC.

This chain links TRBV11-2 with TRBJ2-7; 7 nucleotides match TRBD1. CDR3 length: 15 residues. Per the germline V gene, CDR1 is SGHAT and CDR2 is FQNNGV. V lost 5 bases to trimming and J lost 3 bases; unmatched junction nucleotides: 10. CDR3 in amino acids: CASSQGGSFYYEQYF. The CDR3 region has the DNA TGTGCCAGCAGCCAAGGGGGCAGTTTTTACTACGAGCAGTACTTC.

This chain uses TRBV15 with TRBJ2-4, with D maybe TRBD2 (6 bases). Germline loops: CDR1 LNHNV, CDR2 YYDKDF (reference sequence). The CDR3 has 18 amino acids. V was clipped by 1 base and J by 0 bases, with 16 bases between them. DNA for the CDR3: TGTGCCACCAGCAGAGGGGCCCATGGAGGGCTAGCCAAAAACATTCAGTACTTC. Amino acids: CATSRGAHGGLAKNIQYF.

V usage is TRBV6-5 and J usage is TRBJ2-3; 10 nucleotides match TRBD2. This CDR3 is built from 16 residues. Germline V gene lookup returns CDR1 MNHEY and CDR2 SVGAGI. V was clipped by 0 bases and J by 7 bases; unmatched bases: 7. CDR3 in amino acids: CASSYSSSGGMNTQYF. The CDR3 DNA follows: TGTGCCAGCAGTTACTCTTCTAGCGGGGGCATGAATACGCAGTATTTT.

The rearrangement links TRBV18 to TRBJ2-1; 9 nucleotides line up with TRBD1. CDR3 length: 16 amino acids. The germline CDR1 and CDR2 sequences are KGHSH and LQKENI. Trimming at V came to 2 bases and at J to 3 bases, leaving 5 bases not matched to a gene. CDR3: CASSPTRDRDYNEQFF. For the CDR3, the DNA is TGTGCCAGCTCACCAACCCGGGACAGGGACTACAATGAGCAGTTCTTC.

The genes are TRBV19 and TRBJ1-2; D remains unclear. The CDR3 covers 14 residues. V was clipped by 8 bases and J by 8 bases, with 21 bases between them. Looked up from germline, CDR1 is LNHDA and CDR2 is SQIVND (reference sequence). CDR3 loop: CASFSYRGERGYTF. The CDR3 DNA sequence: TGTGCCAGTTTTTCCTACCGGGGAGAGCGGGGCTACACCTTC.